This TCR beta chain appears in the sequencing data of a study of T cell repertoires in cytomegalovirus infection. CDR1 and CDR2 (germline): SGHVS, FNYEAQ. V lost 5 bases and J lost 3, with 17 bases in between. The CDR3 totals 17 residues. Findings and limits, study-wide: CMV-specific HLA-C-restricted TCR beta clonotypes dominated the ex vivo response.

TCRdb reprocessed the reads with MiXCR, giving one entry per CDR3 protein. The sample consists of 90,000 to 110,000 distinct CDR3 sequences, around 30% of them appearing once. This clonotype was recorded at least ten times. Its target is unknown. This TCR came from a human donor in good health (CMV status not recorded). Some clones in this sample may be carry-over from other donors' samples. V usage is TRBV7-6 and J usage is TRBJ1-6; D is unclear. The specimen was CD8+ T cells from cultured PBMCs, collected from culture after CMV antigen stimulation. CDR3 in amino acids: CASSLDLNLNYNSPLHF. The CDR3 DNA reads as TGTGCCAGCAGCCTCGACTTAAACTTAAACTATAATTCACCCCTCCACTTT.